A selection of T cell receptor beta chains follows, all from one sample in a study of siplizumab effects on memory and regulatory T cells. Profiled with immunoSEQ multiplex PCR; TCRdb holds only in-frame clones, not every one. Here the sample spans approximately 100,000 clones, over 85% being singletons. Specimen: non-Treg CD4+ T cells sorted from blood. Receptor source: a human donor in good health. Both conserved end residues are part of each CDR3. Fields, in order: V gene, J gene, D gene, clone size, CDR3 DNA, CDR3 protein. D genes are given only for firm matches. Some rows have no size entry. The others give once, few or many, or a class for an expanded clone.

>TRBV9|TRBJ1-3|.|.
TGTGCCAGCAGCAGTCGAGGGAAAAGGGACGGAAACACCATATATTTT
CASSSRGKRDGNTIYF
>TRBV27|TRBJ2-2|TRBD1|.
TGTGCTACCTTCCCGGGACAGGGGACACCCGGCACCGGGGAGCTGTTTTTT
CATFPGQGTPGTGELFF
>TRBV18|TRBJ1-1|.|.
TGTGCCAGCTCATCTACTCCAGGGAACACTGAAGCTTTCTTT
CASSSTPGNTEAFF
>TRBV7-8|TRBJ2-5|.|.
TGTGCCAGCAGCCCCCCGGGGCTGCCTGGGGAGACCCAGTACTTC
CASSPPGLPGETQYF
>TRBV9|TRBJ2-3|TRBD2|.
TGTGCCAGCAGCCCAGCCGGGACTAGCGGGATTCAAGATACGCAGTATTTT
CASSPAGTSGIQDTQYF
>TRBV6-1|TRBJ2-7|.|.
TGTGCCAGCAGTGAAGCTCGTATCCCCTCCTACGAGCAGTACTTC
CASSEARIPSYEQYF
>TRBV7-9|TRBJ1-1|.|.
TGTGCCAGCAGCAATGCGCCGTCGGCTGGGTCAGGTGAAGCTTTCTTT
CASSNAPSAGSGEAFF
>TRBV19|TRBJ1-5|.|.
TGTGCCAGCCTGAACAGACAGAATACTAATCAGCCCCAGCATTTT
CASLNRQNTNQPQHF
>TRBV5-6|TRBJ1-1|.|.
TGTGCCAGCAGCATTGTGGGGACTCGGTCTAGGCTGATCGAAGCTTTCTTT
CASSIVGTRSRLIEAFF
>TRBV18|TRBJ1-2|TRBD1|.
TGTGCCAGCTCACCTAAGACCGGGACAGGTACCGGCTACACCTTC
CASSPKTGTGTGYTF
>TRBV7-6|TRBJ1-2|.|.
TGTGCCAGCAGCTTAGGACCGGGAGGCTATGGCTACACCTTC
CASSLGPGGYGYTF
>TRBV7-3|TRBJ2-2|.|.
TGTGCCAGCAGCTTAACGTCGACCGGGGAGCTGTTTTTT
CASSLTSTGELFF
>TRBV7-3|TRBJ1-5|.|.
TGTGCCAGCAGCATCCCGTTAACGCGGGACAAGAGTATTTATGGTCAGCCCCAGCATTTT
CASSIPLTRDKSIYGQPQHF
>TRBV28|TRBJ1-2|TRBD1|.
TGTGCCAGCAGTTCCGGACAGGGACGGGATGGCTACACCTTC
CASSSGQGRDGYTF
>TRBV6-1|TRBJ1-1|.|.
TGTGCCAGCAGCCGAGACAGGAACACTGAAGCTTTCTTT
CASSRDRNTEAFF
>TRBV28|TRBJ1-1|TRBD1|.
TGTGCCAGGGGACAGGGGAAGGGGACTGAAGCTTTCTTT
CARGQGKGTEAFF
>TRBV7-9|TRBJ2-1|TRBD2|.
TGTGCCAGCAACACGGGACTAGCGGCGGTCTACAATGAGCAGTTCTTC
CASNTGLAAVYNEQFF
>TRBV19|TRBJ1-5|.|.
TGTGCCAGTACCGATCCATGGGGGGGACAGCCCCAGCATTTT
CASTDPWGGQPQHF
>TRBV19|TRBJ2-7|TRBD1|.
TGTGCCAGTAGTGCGGACAGGGGGTGGGAGCAGTACTTC
CASSADRGWEQYF
>TRBV15|TRBJ1-1|TRBD1|.
TGTGCCACCAGCAGAGATTACCTCGGACAGGGGGCGCGGACTGAAGCTTTCTTT
CATSRDYLGQGARTEAFF
>TRBV5-1|TRBJ2-2|.|.
TGCGCCAGCAGCTTGTACTCAAGGGACACCGGGGAGCTGTTTTTT
CASSLYSRDTGELFF
>TRBV18|TRBJ1-4|.|.
TGTGCCAGCTCACCATCGCAGGATGAAAAACTGTTTTTT
CASSPSQDEKLFF
>TRBV5-6|TRBJ2-7|.|.
TGTGCCAGCAGCGCGGGACAGCCCTACGAGCAGTACTTC
CASSAGQPYEQYF
>TRBV7-9|TRBJ2-3|.|.
TGTGCCAGCAGCCCATCCGGGACGCAACTGGATACGCAGTATTTT
CASSPSGTQLDTQYF
>TRBV6-5|TRBJ1-2|.|.
TGTGCCAGCAGTGAAGGACAGAACTATGGCTACACCTTC
CASSEGQNYGYTF
>TRBV5-4|TRBJ1-2|.|once
TGTGCCAGCAGCTTACGAGAGTGGGCAGGGACAAGGAGATTCTATGGCTACACCTTC
CASSLREWAGTRRFYGYTF
>TRBV27|TRBJ2-4|.|.
TGTGCCAGCAGTTTCACAAGTGTAGCCAAAAACATTCAGTACTTC
CASSFTSVAKNIQYF
>TRBV4-1|TRBJ2-5|TRBD1|once
TGCGCCAGCAGCCGTCCAGACAGGGCGGGAGAGACCCAGTACTTC
CASSRPDRAGETQYF
>TRBV7-7|TRBJ2-2|.|.
TGTGCCAGCAGCTTGTTAATGAACACCGGGGAGCTGTTTTTT
CASSLLMNTGELFF
>TRBV7-7|TRBJ2-1|TRBD1|.
TGTGCCAGCAGCCCGTGGACAGGGCAGAATGAGCAGTTCTTC
CASSPWTGQNEQFF
>TRBV5-1|TRBJ2-2|TRBD2|.
TGCGCCAGCAGCGAGCCCGGGGGGGCCGGGGAGCTGTTTTTT
CASSEPGGAGELFF
>TRBV5-4|TRBJ2-1|TRBD2|.
TGTGCCAGCAGCTTGAGCGGGGTATCCTACAATGAGCAGTTCTTC
CASSLSGVSYNEQFF
>TRBV11-2|TRBJ1-3|.|.
TGTGCCAGCAGCTCATGGGACTGGGACTCTGGAAACACCATATATTTT
CASSSWDWDSGNTIYF
>TRBV11-2|TRBJ2-7|.|.
TGTGCCAGCAGCTTAAGCGGGCCCTACGAGCAGTACTTC
CASSLSGPYEQYF
>TRBV11-3|TRBJ1-6|.|.
TGTGCCAGCAGCAAGGGAACGAGCAGTTCACCCCTCCACTTT
CASSKGTSSSPLHF
>TRBV7-2|TRBJ2-2|TRBD1|.
TGTGCCAGCAGCCGGCCGGGACAGGGGGCCGGGGAGCTGTTTTTT
CASSRPGQGAGELFF
>TRBV5-1|TRBJ2-2|TRBD1|.
TGCGCCAGCAGCTTGGAATTCGGACAGGGGTACACCGGGGAGCTGTTTTTT
CASSLEFGQGYTGELFF
>TRBV29-1|TRBJ1-2|TRBD1|few
TGCAGCGGTGCCGGGACAGCTAACTATGGCTACACCTTC
CSGAGTANYGYTF
>TRBV7-2|TRBJ2-7|TRBD2|.
TGTGCCAGCAGCCCTCGGGGCGGGGGGCTTTCCTACGAGCAGTACTTC
CASSPRGGGLSYEQYF
>TRBV29-1|TRBJ1-2|.|.
TGCAGCGTCGCCCCCGGCCTCTATGGCTACACCTTC
CSVAPGLYGYTF
>TRBV27|TRBJ2-3|.|.
TGTGCCAGCAGGCCCCCCGGCGGGGAAGATACGCAGTATTTT
CASRPPGGEDTQYF
>TRBV4-3|TRBJ1-1|.|.
TGCGCCAGCAGCCACCCCAGGGGGAACACTGAAGCTTTCTTT
CASSHPRGNTEAFF
>TRBV21-1|TRBJ2-2|.|once
TGTGCCAGCAGCAAATCCGGGGAGCTGTTTTTT
CASSKSGELFF
>TRBV7-2|TRBJ2-3|.|.
TGTGCCAGCAGCTTGGATTGGGCCACAGATACGCAGTATTTT
CASSLDWATDTQYF
>TRBV7-7|TRBJ2-7|.|.
TGTGCCAGCAGCCCCCTTGCGGGACCTTTCTACGAGCAGTACTTC
CASSPLAGPFYEQYF
>TRBV11-3|TRBJ2-3|.|.
TGTGCCAGCAGCTCCCGGGAGAACACAGATACGCAGTATTTT
CASSSRENTDTQYF
>TRBV6-5|TRBJ1-4|.|.
TGTGCCAGCAGTTACAGACCTAATGAAAAACTGTTTTTT
CASSYRPNEKLFF
>TRBV28|TRBJ2-5|TRBD2|.
TGTGCCAGCAGTCCCGGGCTAGCGGGGGGCAGGGAGACCCAGTACTTC
CASSPGLAGGRETQYF
>TRBV7-8|TRBJ1-1|.|.
TGTGCCAGCAGCTTAGAACAAACCAACACTGAAGCTTTCTTT
CASSLEQTNTEAFF
>TRBV7-8|TRBJ2-1|TRBD2|.
TGTGCCAGCAGCTTACTCGGGGGGGGCACTACCTACAATGAGCAGTTCTTC
CASSLLGGGTTYNEQFF
>TRBV2|TRBJ1-6|TRBD1|few
TGTGCCAGCAGTGAGGATCCAGGGGGAGGATCACCCCTCCACTTT
CASSEDPGGGSPLHF